The clone carrying this T cell receptor beta chain occurred many times. These data originate in a study of human T cells and chemical hapten exposure. Specified time point: patch test 3, about 24 weeks after DPC sensitization. The treatment was: therapeutic diphenylcyclopropenone sensitization with weekly scalp DPC. In TCRdb, the RACE reads were re-called with MiXCR into one record per CDR3 protein. The sample lists about 120,000 distinct CDR3 sequences; 11% were seen once. The germline gives CDR1 LGHDT, CDR2 YNNKEL (reference sequence). This CDR3 region has 16 residues. V was pared by 3 bases and J by 0 bases, with 9 bases between.

V gene TRBV3-1 combines with J gene TRBJ2-6; D unclear. The sample here was whole blood, taken in connection with sensitization to the hapten diphenylcyclopropenone (DPC). This sequence originates from a woman aged 45 to 65 with alopecia areata. Some clones in this sample may be carry-over from other donors' samples. For the CDR3, the DNA is TGTGCCAGCAGCCAGCCGAAAATCTCTGGGGCCAACGTCCTGACTTTC. It encodes CASSQPKISGANVLTF.